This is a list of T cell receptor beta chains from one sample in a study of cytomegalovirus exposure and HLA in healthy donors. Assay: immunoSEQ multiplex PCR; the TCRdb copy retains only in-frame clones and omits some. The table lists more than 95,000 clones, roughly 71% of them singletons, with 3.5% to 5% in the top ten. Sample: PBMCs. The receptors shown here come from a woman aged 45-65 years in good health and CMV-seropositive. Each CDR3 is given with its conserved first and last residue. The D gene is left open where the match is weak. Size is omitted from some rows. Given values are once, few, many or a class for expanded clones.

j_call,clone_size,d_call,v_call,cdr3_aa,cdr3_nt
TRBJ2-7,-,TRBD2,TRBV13,CASSVSGGSWIEQYF,TGTGCCAGCAGCGTAAGCGGGGGTTCGTGGATTGAGCAGTACTTC
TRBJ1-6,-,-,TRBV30,CAWSYRLSSYNSPLHF,TGTGCCTGGAGTTACAGGTTGAGCTCCTATAATTCACCCCTCCACTTT
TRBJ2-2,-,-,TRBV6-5,CASSYVRNTGELFF,TGTGCCAGCAGTTACGTGCGGAACACCGGGGAGCTGTTTTTT
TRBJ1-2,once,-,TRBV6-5,CASSYMFLYGYTF,TGTGCCAGCAGTTATATGTTTCTTTATGGCTACACCTTC
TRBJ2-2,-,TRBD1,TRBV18,CASSPRPTGTGYTGELFF,TGTGCCAGCTCACCACGCCCGACCGGGACAGGGTACACCGGGGAGCTGTTTTTT
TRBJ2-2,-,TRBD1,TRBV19,CASKDRELTGELFF,TGTGCCAGTAAGGACAGGGAGCTCACCGGGGAGCTGTTTTTT
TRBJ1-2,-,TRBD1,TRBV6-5,CASSYYGTGSNYGYTF,TGTGCCAGCAGTTACTACGGGACAGGGAGTAACTATGGCTACACCTTC
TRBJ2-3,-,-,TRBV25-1,CASSEPAATGTDTQYF,TGTGCCAGCAGTGAACCCGCTGCTACTGGCACAGATACGCAGTATTTT
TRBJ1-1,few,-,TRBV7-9,CASSVQGGEAFF,TGTGCCAGCAGCGTCCAGGGCGGAGAAGCTTTCTTT
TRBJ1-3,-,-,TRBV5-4,CASSAQGPLSGNTIYF,TGTGCCAGCAGCGCACAGGGCCCCCTCTCTGGAAACACCATATATTTT
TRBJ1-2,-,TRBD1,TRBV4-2,CASSPGTGSRDGYTF,TGTGCCAGCAGCCCCGGGACAGGGAGTCGGGATGGCTACACCTTC
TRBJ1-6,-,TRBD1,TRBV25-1,CASSSGGHSPLHF,TGTGCCAGCAGTTCAGGGGGCCATTCACCCCTCCACTTT
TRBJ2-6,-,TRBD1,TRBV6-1,CASSGQGAGANVLTF,TGTGCCAGCAGTGGACAGGGTGCTGGGGCCAACGTCCTGACTTTC
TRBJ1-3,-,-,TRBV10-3,CATTPVADNSGNTIYF,TGTGCCACCACCCCCGTGGCAGACAACTCTGGAAACACCATATATTTT
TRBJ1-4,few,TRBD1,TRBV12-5,CASGSGTGKTNEKLFF,TGTGCTAGTGGTTCGGGGACAGGGAAGACAAATGAAAAACTGTTTTTT
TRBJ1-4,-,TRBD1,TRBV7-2,CASSQGDSTNEKLFF,TGTGCCAGCAGCCAGGGGGACAGTACTAATGAAAAACTGTTTTTT
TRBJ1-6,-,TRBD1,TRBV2,CASSLGQDSPLHF,TGTGCCAGCAGCCTTGGACAGGATTCACCCCTCCACTTT
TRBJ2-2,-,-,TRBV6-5,CASSYSADTGELFF,TGTGCCAGCAGTTACTCCGCGGACACCGGGGAGCTGTTTTTT
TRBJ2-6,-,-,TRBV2,CASNRRSSGANVLTF,TGTGCCAGCAATCGAAGGAGCTCTGGGGCCAACGTCCTGACTTTC
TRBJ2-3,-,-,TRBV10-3,CAISGTASGADTQYF,TGTGCCATCAGTGGGACAGCCAGCGGGGCAGATACGCAGTATTTT
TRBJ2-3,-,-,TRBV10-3,CAIASGGTDTQYF,TGTGCCATAGCTTCGGGGGGCACAGATACGCAGTATTTT
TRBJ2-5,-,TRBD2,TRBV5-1,CASSLSGGGKETQYF,TGCGCCAGCAGCTTAAGCGGGGGTGGAAAAGAGACCCAGTACTTC
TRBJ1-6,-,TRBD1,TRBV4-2,CASSQEDRDGRSPLHF,TGTGCCAGCAGCCAAGAGGACAGGGATGGTAGGTCACCCCTCCACTTT
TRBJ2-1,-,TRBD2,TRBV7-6,CASSYPRAGGPLNEQFF,TGTGCCAGCAGCTACCCACGAGCGGGGGGGCCCCTCAATGAGCAGTTCTTC
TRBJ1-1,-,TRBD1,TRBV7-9,CASSPWTGQRNEAFF,TGTGCCAGCAGCCCGTGGACAGGACAACGTAATGAAGCTTTCTTT
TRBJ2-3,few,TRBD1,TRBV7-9,CASSSGQGAGDTQYF,TGTGCCAGCAGCTCGGGACAGGGGGCCGGAGATACGCAGTATTTT
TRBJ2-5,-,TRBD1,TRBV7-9,CSSSFRRGTAAILETQYF,TGTTCCAGCAGCTTTAGAAGAGGGACAGCGGCAATTCTAGAGACCCAGTACTTC
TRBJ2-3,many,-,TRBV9,CASSAPRDLTDTQYF,TGTGCCAGCAGCGCGCCTAGAGACCTCACAGATACGCAGTATTTT
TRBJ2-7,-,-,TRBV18,CASSPAGYEQYF,TGTGCCAGCTCACCTGCAGGCTACGAGCAGTACTTC
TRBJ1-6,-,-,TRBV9,CASSGSISVPLHF,TGTGCCAGCAGCGGGAGTATAAGTGTACCCCTCCACTTT
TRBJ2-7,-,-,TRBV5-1,CASSLGGGSPTTYEQYF,TGCGCCAGCAGCTTGGGAGGCGGTAGCCCGACCACCTACGAGCAGTACTTC
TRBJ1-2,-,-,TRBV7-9,CASSFGGRANYGYTF,TGTGCCAGCAGCTTTGGAGGGCGAGCTAACTATGGCTACACCTTC
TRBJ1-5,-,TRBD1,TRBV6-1,CASSENNPGQGRGRNQPQHF,TGTGCCAGCAGTGAAAACAATCCGGGACAGGGACGTGGACGCAATCAGCCCCAGCATTTT
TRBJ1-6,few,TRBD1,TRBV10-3,CAIRGDRDLSSPLHF,TGTGCCATCAGGGGGGACAGGGACCTGTCTTCACCCCTCCACTTT
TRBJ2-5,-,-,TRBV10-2,CASSESSYGKRETQYF,TGCGCCAGCAGTGAGTCGTCGTACGGGAAAAGGGAGACCCAGTACTTC
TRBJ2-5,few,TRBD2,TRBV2,CASSEVGTVAGGGGTQYF,TGTGCCAGCAGTGAAGTAGGGACGGTCGCGGGGGGCGGTGGGACCCAGTACTTC
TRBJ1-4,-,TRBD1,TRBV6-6,CASSSQTGNEKLFF,TGTGCCAGCAGTTCTCAGACAGGGAACGAAAAACTGTTTTTT
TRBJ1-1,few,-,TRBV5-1,CASSLGDMNTEAFF,TGCGCCAGCAGCTTAGGGGACATGAACACTGAAGCTTTCTTT
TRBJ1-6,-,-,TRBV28,CATTLGGDWSGIFSSPLHF,TGTGCCACCACGCTCGGCGGGGATTGGTCGGGAATTTTTAGTTCACCCCTCCACTTT
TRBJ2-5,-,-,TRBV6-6,CASSWSSAQETQYF,TGTGCCAGCAGTTGGTCTAGCGCCCAAGAGACCCAGTACTTC
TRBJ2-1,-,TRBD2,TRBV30,CAWSLAGVNEQFF,TGTGCCTGGAGTCTAGCGGGGGTCAATGAGCAGTTCTTC
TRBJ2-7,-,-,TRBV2,CASISSGRLSYEQYF,TGTGCCAGCATAAGTTCTGGGAGGCTCTCCTACGAGCAGTACTTC
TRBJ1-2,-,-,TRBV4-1,CASSQGWSPEGYTF,TGCGCCAGCAGCCAAGGTTGGTCACCGGAGGGGTACACCTTC
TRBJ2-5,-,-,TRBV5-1,CASSFPVPAGDQETQYF,TGCGCCAGCAGCTTTCCGGTGCCAGCGGGCGACCAAGAGACCCAGTACTTC
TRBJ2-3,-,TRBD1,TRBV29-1,CSVEARDRDTDTQYF,TGCAGCGTTGAAGCCCGGGACAGGGACACAGATACGCAGTATTTT
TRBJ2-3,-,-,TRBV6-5,CASSYRGSTGTQYF,TGTGCCAGCAGTTACAGGGGCTCGACAGGTACGCAGTATTTT
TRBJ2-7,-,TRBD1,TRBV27,CASWGGTGGTSYEQYF,TGTGCCAGTTGGGGGGGGACAGGGGGCACATCCTACGAGCAGTACTTC
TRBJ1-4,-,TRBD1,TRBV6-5,CASSSDRGNEKLFF,TGTGCCAGCAGTTCGGACAGGGGAAACGAAAAACTGTTTTTT
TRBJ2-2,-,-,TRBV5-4,CASSFFLNTGELFF,TGTGCCAGCAGCTTTTTCCTTAACACCGGGGAGCTGTTTTTT
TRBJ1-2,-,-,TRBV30,CALWTDQNYGYTF,TGTGCCCTATGGACAGATCAAAACTATGGCTACACCTTC
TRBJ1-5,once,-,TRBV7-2,CASSLNQPQHF,TGTGCCAGCAGCCTAAATCAGCCCCAGCATTTT
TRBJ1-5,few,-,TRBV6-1,CASTPGDYSNQPQHF,TGTGCCAGCACCCCAGGGGACTATAGCAATCAGCCCCAGCATTTT
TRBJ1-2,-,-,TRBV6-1,CASSESPGNFYGYTF,TGTGCCAGCAGTGAATCCCCGGGGAATTTCTATGGCTACACCTTC
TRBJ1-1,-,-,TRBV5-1,CASSLGREFNTEAFF,TGCGCCAGCAGCTTGGGCAGGGAATTTAACACTGAAGCTTTCTTT
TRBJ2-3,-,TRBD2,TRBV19,CASSPLLAGITDTQYF,TGTGCCAGTAGTCCCCTACTAGCGGGTATAACAGATACGCAGTATTTT
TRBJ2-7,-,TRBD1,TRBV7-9,CASSLPGQGASYEQYF,TGTGCCAGCAGTTTACCGGGACAGGGGGCGTCCTACGAGCAGTACTTC
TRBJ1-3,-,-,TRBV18,CASSPLASTGFAGNTIYF,TGTGCCAGCTCACCACTTGCCTCGACGGGATTTGCTGGAAACACCATATATTTT
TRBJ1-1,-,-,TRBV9,CASSMTDSLLPEAFF,TGTGCCAGCAGCATGACGGACAGCTTACTGCCTGAAGCTTTCTTT
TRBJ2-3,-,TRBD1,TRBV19,CASSRQGWRTDTQYF,TGTGCCAGTAGTAGACAGGGGTGGAGGACAGATACGCAGTATTTT
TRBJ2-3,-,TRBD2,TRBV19,CASSIAGGPTDTQYF,TGTGCCAGTAGTATAGCGGGGGGGCCGACAGATACGCAGTATTTT